Presented here are 20 T cell receptor beta chains from one specimen sequenced in a study of tumor and adjacent non-tumor tissue in lung cancer. RNA was extracted from bulk tissue without any cell sorting. More than 3 cm separated this lung sample from the edge of the tumor. Three rounds of nested PCR, following a modified ARM-PCR protocol, produced the TCRbeta library. TCRdb reprocessed the multiplex PCR reads via MiXCR and lists one record per CDR3 protein. Of fewer than 75,000 distinct CDR3 sequences in the sample, 76% are singletons; the top ten hold 35% to 55%. Source material: distant non-tumor lung tissue. The origin of the receptors is a man between 60 and 75 years old with non-small cell lung cancer.

As for this clonotype: An end of the junction differs from the germline gene, which may be a read error. V gene TRBV25-1 combines with J gene TRBJ2-1, with D perhaps TRBD1 or TRBD2 (5 bases each). Germline V gene lookup returns CDR1 MGHDK and CDR2 SYGVNS. The CDR3 is 13 amino acids. The CDR3 spells CTSSRDQYDEQFF. In nucleotides, the CDR3 is TGTACCAGCAGCCGGGACCAGTACGATGAGCAGTTCTTC.

This clonotype has a single count. A read error may produce the germline difference seen at one junction end. V is TRBV11-2 and J is TRBJ2-7; possibly TRBD1 or TRBD2 for D (5 bases each). This CDR3 region has 15 residues. The germline gives CDR1 SGHAT, CDR2 FQNNGV. The CDR3 is CTSRGWGRGSYEQYF. CDR3 sequence (DNA): TGTACCAGTAGGGGATGGGGCCGGGGCTCCTACGAGCAGTACTTC.

There are many counts of this clonotype. The chain has TRBV12-3 or TRBV12-4 and TRBJ2-2, with 8 bases lining up with TRBD1. After removal of 4 bases from V and 1 base from J, the junction contained 5 bases not matched to a gene. The CDR3 has 16 amino acids. As DNA, the CDR3 is TGTGCCAGCAGTTGGGACAGGAACCGGAACACCGGGGAGCTGTTTTTT. As protein: CASSWDRNRNTGELFF.

Worth noting for this clonotype: A junction boundary mismatches the germline segment, possibly from a read error. The J gene is TRBJ2-4, the V gene TRBV6-6, with TRBD2 matching 11 bases. Germline V lookup: CDR1 MNHNY, CDR2 SVGAGI (reference sequence). The CDR3 has 16 residues. CDR3 in amino acids: CASRVTSGTAKYIQYF. The CDR3, as DNA: TGTGCTAGCAGAGTGACTAGCGGGACTGCCAAATACATTCAGTACTTC.

On this clonotype itself: The junction shows a germline mismatch at one end, possibly a read error. V gene TRBV5-4 combines with J gene TRBJ2-3; D remains ambiguous. The CDR3 extends over 13 amino acids. Germline CDR1 reads SGHNT; CDR2 reads YYREEE (reference sequence). The CDR3 is CASSTQITDTHYF. The DNA for the CDR3 is TGTGCCAGCAGCACCCAAATTACAGATACGCATTATTTT.

For this clonotype: No conserved phenylalanine or tryptophan ends this CDR3, so it is likely a read error. No DNA is shown, since the ends of the CDR3 on it are uncertain; the CDR3 is the one TCRdb lists. The CDR3 protein is CSVGERVADTLYL. J is TRBJ2-3 and V is TRBV29-1; the table names TRBD2, a call not compared with the DNA. Germline assignment: CDR1 SQVTM and CDR2 ANQGSEA. Ends included, the CDR3 has 13 residues.

This clonotype was recorded a few times. The rearrangement joins TRBV29-1 to TRBJ2-5; D could derive from TRBD1 or TRBD2 (5 bases each). Germline V gives CDR1 SQVTM, CDR2 ANQGSEA. The CDR3 consists of 12 residues. CDR3 DNA sequence: TGCAACATTGGGACCGAGCAGGGGACCCAGTACTTC. The encoded protein is CNIGTEQGTQYF.

To note about this clonotype: The junction shows a germline mismatch at one end, possibly a read error. The chain has TRBV29-1 and TRBJ2-7; 8 positions agree with TRBD1. CDR1 is SQVTM, CDR2 ANQGSEA, per germline. The CDR3 spans 12 residues. The CDR3 region has the DNA TGCAGCGCCGGACAGGGTAGCTACAAGCAGTACTTC. The encoded protein is CSAGQGSYKQYF.

V usage is TRBV19 and J usage is TRBJ1-2; 7 nucleotides align to TRBD1. The CDR3 loop spans 14 amino acids. J was trimmed by 7 bases and V by 4 bases; bases with no gene match: 9. The germline V gene has CDR1 LNHDA and CDR2 SQIVND (reference sequence). CDR3 sequence reads: CASSTGTDPSGYTF. DNA for the CDR3: TGTGCCAGTAGTACCGGGACAGACCCCAGTGGCTACACCTTC.

The genes are TRBV10-1 and TRBJ2-7, with 8 bases that match TRBD1. The CDR3 has 15 amino acids. Germline V CDR1 and CDR2: WNHNN, SYGVQD (reference sequence). The CDR3 DNA reads as TGCGTCAGTAGTGATACAGGACAGGGCTTCTACGAGCAGTACTTC. Protein product: CVSSDTGQGFYEQYF.

About this clonotype: One end of the junction varies from germline; a read error may be responsible. The gene calls are TRBV14 and TRBJ2-3, with a tentative D call TRBD2 (6 bases). CDR3 length: 15 residues. CDR1 SGHDN and CDR2 FVKESK come from the germline V gene. The CDR3 protein is CASSQVRGGTVTQYF. The CDR3 coding sequence is TGTGCCAGCAGCCAAGTGCGGGGAGGCACAGTTACGCAGTATTTT.

The chain carries TRBV6-5 and TRBJ2-7, with D uncertain. The CDR3 is 14 residues long. Per germline, CDR1 MNHEY and CDR2 SVGAGI. The germline V and J ends were trimmed by 1 base and 1 base, with 8 bases remaining between them. For the CDR3, the DNA is TGTGCCAGCAGTTACTGTGGCAGATCCTACGAGCAGTACTTC. This encodes CASSYCGRSYEQYF.

About this clonotype itself: At one end the junction does not follow the germline gene, possibly because of a read error. The V gene is TRBV24-1, the J gene TRBJ2-7, with a possible D match to TRBD2 (6 bases). Germline V gives CDR1 KGHDR, CDR2 SFDVKD. The CDR3 sequence is 13 residues long. CDR3 bases: TGTGCCACCGGTAACTGGGACTCCTACGAGCACTACTTC. Translating gives CATGNWDSYEHYF.

With regard to this clonotype: The CDR3 does not close with the conserved phenylalanine or tryptophan, likely indicating a read error. The J gene is TRBJ1-3, the V gene TRBV29-1, with TRBD1 matching 7 bases. The CDR3 totals 13 residues. CDR1 and CDR2 (germline): SQVTM, ANQGSEA. CDR3 region: CIVTDRCGNTIYS. CDR3 sequence (DNA): TGCATCGTCACGGACAGGTGTGGAAACACCATATATTCT.

This clonotype was counted ten times or more. The chain joins TRBV10-3 to TRBJ2-1, with TRBD2 matching 7 bases. The CDR3 totals 13 residues. Trimming removed 7 bases from V and 9 bases from J; junction bases left unmatched: 9. Germline CDR1 ENHRY, CDR2 SYGVKD. The CDR3 DNA reads as TGTGCCATCAATGCGGGAGTGGCGGGTGAGCAGTTCTTC. It yields the protein CAINAGVAGEQFF.

Worth noting for this clonotype: In this CDR3 the conserved last residue, phenylalanine or tryptophan, is missing, so a read error is likely. This rearrangement joins TRBV29-1 to TRBJ2-5; 9 bases agree with TRBD2. This CDR3 spans 15 amino acids. Germline V CDR1 and CDR2: SQVTM, ANQGSEA. The CDR3 nucleotides read TGCAGCGTTGGATTTACCGGGACTAGCCAAGAGAGCCAGTACTTA. It specifies CSVGFTGTSQESQYL.

This clonotype was found many times. V is TRBV28 and J is TRBJ2-1; no clear D. The V and J ends lost 10 bases and 9 bases respectively, with 16 bases between them. CDR1 and CDR2 from the germline V gene are MDHEN and SYDVKM. The length of the CDR3 is 12 residues. The chain's CDR3 is CAILAPSFEQFF. The CDR3 DNA sequence: TGTGCCATCCTCGCCCCAAGTTTTGAGCAGTTCTTC. Full variable domain (remainder filled in from reference TRBV28 and TRBJ2-1): DVKVTQSSRYLVKRTGEKVFLECVQDMDHENMFWYRQDPGLGLRLIYFSYDVKMKEKGDIPEGYSVSREKKERFSLILESASTNQTSMYLCAILAPSFEQFFGPGTRLTVL.

Comment on this clonotype: One end of the junction does not line up with germline, which may come from a read error. The chain links TRBV10-3 to TRBJ1-5; D is unresolved. Germline CDR1 reads ENHRY; CDR2 reads SYGVKD. This CDR3 contains 13 residues. The chain's CDR3 is CAISEEDDQPRHF. The CDR3 DNA follows: TGTGCCATCAGTGAGGAAGATGATCAACCCCGGCATTTT.

As regards this clonotype: The limits of the CDR3 on the DNA are not certain, so only TCRdb's listed CDR3 is given. The rearrangement joins TRBV6-5 to TRBJ1-2; no check of the table's D call, TRBD1, against the DNA was made. CDR1 is MNHEY, CDR2 SVGAGI, per germline. The CDR3 is 15 amino acids in total, end residues counted. CDR3 residues: CANSRQGGNDYGCTF.

Remarks on this clonotype: Just one base apart from a much larger clone, this may be a read error. Since the CDR3 does not end with the conserved phenylalanine or tryptophan, this likely comes from a read error. The chain is built from TRBV14 and TRBJ2-1, with a weak D call TRBD2 (6 bases). The V end lost 1 base, the J end lost 4 bases, and 20 bases lay between the germline ends. CDR1 is SGHDN, CDR2 FVKESK, per germline. The CDR3 totals 18 residues. The CDR3 bases are TGTGCCAGCAGCCAAGGTGCGGCACTAGCCCCCTGGTACAATGAGCAGTTCTCC. Translation gives CASSQGAALAPWYNEQFS.